Here is one TCR beta chain with its context. Its antigen remains unknown. Amplification used 60 Vbeta primers and 13 Jbeta primers. Method: immunoSEQ multiplex PCR; TCRdb's copy keeps in-frame clones and lacks some. The sample has over 150,000 clones, around 80% seen once. The data were obtained in a study of cytomegalovirus exposure and HLA in healthy donors. Study summary: Inside one of the first data releases sat 75 million to 100 million unique TCRs taken from HLA-typed donors. Study observations and caveats: Per a later analysis, HLA-associated TCR beta chains showed more clonal expansion than other, equally common TCR beta chains.

The J segment lost 7 bases and the V segment lost 0 bases, leaving 7 bases of the junction unmatched. Looked up from germline, CDR1 is MNHEY and CDR2 is SMNVEV (reference sequence). CDR3 size: 17 residues. Sequencing was done on a sample of PBMCs. The origin of this receptor is a woman younger than 45 in good health and CMV-seropositive. The chain uses TRBV27 and TRBJ2-1, with 12 nucleotides matching TRBD2. The CDR3 DNA reads as TGTGCCAGCAGTTTATCCCTGACTAGCGGGAGAACAAATGAGCAGTTCTTC. It yields the protein CASSLSLTSGRTNEQFF.